Sequencing of this T cell receptor (beta chain) was carried out in a study of T cell responses to AZD1222 COVID-19 vaccine. Study-wide findings and caveats: Per reports, nearly half of all spike-specific TCRs target regions that are unmutated in variants.

For this clone: Its target is unknown.

Here immunoSEQ multiplex PCR was the method, and the copy in TCRdb shows in-frame clones only, minus some. The sample contains 150,000 to 200,000 clones, 80% to 95% of which appear only once. This CDR3 has 13 amino acids. Per germline, CDR1 SGHRS and CDR2 YFSETQ. Trimming cost V 5 bases and J 5 bases, with 11 bases left between them. The sequence was collected from an adult who received the AZD1222 COVID-19 vaccine. The sequencing here drew on peripheral blood, taken 28 days after the second AZD1222 dose. This sequence joins TRBV5-1 and TRBJ1-5; D is possibly TRBD1 (5 bases). CDR3 bases: TGCGCCAGCAGATCGGGACTTCATCAGCCCCAGCATTTT. It codes for CASRSGLHQPQHF.